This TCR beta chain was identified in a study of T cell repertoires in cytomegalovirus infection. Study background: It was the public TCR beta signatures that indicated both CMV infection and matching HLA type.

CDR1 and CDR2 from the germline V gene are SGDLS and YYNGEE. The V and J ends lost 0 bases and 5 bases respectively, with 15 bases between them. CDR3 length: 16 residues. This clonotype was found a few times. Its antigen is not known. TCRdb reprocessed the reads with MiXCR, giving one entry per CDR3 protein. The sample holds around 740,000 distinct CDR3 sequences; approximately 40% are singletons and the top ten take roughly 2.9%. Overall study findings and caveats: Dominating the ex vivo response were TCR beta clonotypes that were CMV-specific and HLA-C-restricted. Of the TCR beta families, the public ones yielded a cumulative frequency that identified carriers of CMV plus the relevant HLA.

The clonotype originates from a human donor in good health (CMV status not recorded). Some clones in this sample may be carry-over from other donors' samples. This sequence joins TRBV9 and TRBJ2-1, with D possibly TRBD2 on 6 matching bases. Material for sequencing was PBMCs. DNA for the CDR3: TGTGCCAGCAGCGTAGCCGGAGGGCTGAGGCACAATGAGCAGTTCTTC. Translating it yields CASSVAGGLRHNEQFF.